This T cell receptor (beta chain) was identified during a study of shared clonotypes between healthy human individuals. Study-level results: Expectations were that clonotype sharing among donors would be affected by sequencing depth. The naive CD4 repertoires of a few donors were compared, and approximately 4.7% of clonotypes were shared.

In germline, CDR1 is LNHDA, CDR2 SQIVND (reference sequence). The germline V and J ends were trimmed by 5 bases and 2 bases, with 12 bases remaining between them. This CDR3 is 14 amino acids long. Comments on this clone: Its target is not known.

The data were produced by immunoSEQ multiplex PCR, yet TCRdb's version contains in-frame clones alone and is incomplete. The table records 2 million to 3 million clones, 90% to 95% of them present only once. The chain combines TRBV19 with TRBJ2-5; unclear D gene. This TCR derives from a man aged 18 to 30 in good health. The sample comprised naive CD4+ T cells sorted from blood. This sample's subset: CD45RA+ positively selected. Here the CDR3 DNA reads TGTGCCAGTAGTCACAGCCCGGAACAAGAGACCCAGTACTTC. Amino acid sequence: CASSHSPEQETQYF.